These 31 T cell receptor beta chains came from one sample sequenced in a study of naive and memory T cell subsets (dated by TCRdb to the late 2010s). Library construction relied on UMI-ligation and nested PCR. This sample was sequenced with an Illumina MiSeq. An equimolar mix of two oligonucleotides covering both TRBC1 and TRBC2 was used as the beta constant-region primer. Four rounds of PCR, combining the SP2 primer with nested alpha and beta constant-region primers, were used to amplify the ligated cDNA. TCRdb reanalyzed the raw reads on its own, using fastp at Q25 for trimming and MiXCR for clone calling, and kept in-frame beta chains. Each entry is one CDR3 protein sequence, shown with its most common DNA and genes. The table for this sample lists about 82,000 distinct CDR3 sequences; over 8.5% of them were counted only once. The ten largest clonotypes hold around 1.3% of the sample. What was sequenced was naive CD8+ T cells from blood. The cell subset or site label for this specimen denotes: naive T cells, CD45RA high CD27+. The receptors originated from a human donor in good health.

This clonotype occurred many times. The V call is TRBV29-1, the J call TRBJ2-1; the D gene is possibly TRBD1 (5 bases). Germline V gene sequence: CDR1 SQVTM, CDR2 ANQGSEA. Trimming left V 1 base short and J 5 bases short, with 9 bases between. The CDR3 contains 13 residues. DNA for the CDR3: TGCAGCGTTGAAGCTCGCAGGGACAATGAGCAGTTCTTC. Amino acids: CSVEARRDNEQFF.

This clonotype appeared many times. The V gene is TRBV29-1, the J gene TRBJ2-1; the match to TRBD2 covers 10 bases. The V segment lost 4 bases and the J segment 3 bases; nucleotides outside the gene matches: 0. This CDR3 region has 13 residues. Germline CDR1 is SQVTM and CDR2 is ANQGSEA. The CDR3 sequence: CSVGTSGYNEQFF. CDR3 DNA sequence: TGCAGCGTTGGGACTAGCGGCTACAATGAGCAGTTCTTC.

The V gene is TRBV4-1, the J gene TRBJ2-7; the D is unclear. V was shortened by 3 bases and J by 2 bases, with 11 bases between the two germline ends. CDR1 and CDR2 from the germline V gene are MGHRA and YSYEKL. This CDR3 region has 14 residues. The CDR3 DNA reads as TGCGCCAGCAGCCAGGGTAGCAGTACCTACGAGCAGTACTTC. Translation gives CASSQGSSTYEQYF.

The V and J genes are TRBV7-9 and TRBJ2-1, with D possibly matching TRBD1 (7 bases). CDR1 is SEHNR and CDR2 is FQNEAQ in the germline V gene (reference sequence). The CDR3 is made up of 14 amino acids. Trimming cost V 4 bases and J 4 bases, with 11 bases left between them. The CDR3 reads CASSSGGPYNEQFF. CDR3 in DNA: TGTGCCAGCAGCTCAGGGGGGCCGTACAATGAGCAGTTCTTC.

The sample holds a few counts of this clonotype. This chain links TRBV29-1 with TRBJ1-3; 8 bases map to TRBD1. J was trimmed by 3 bases and V by 8 bases; bases with no gene match: 9. The CDR3 consists of 14 residues. CDR1 and CDR2 from the germline V gene are SQVTM and ANQGSEA. Here the CDR3 DNA reads TGCAGCTTCGAAGGAGGACAGGGTGGAAACACCATATATTTT. Translation: CSFEGGQGGNTIYF. The full variable domain, its missing parts supplied by reference TRBV29-1 and TRBJ1-3, is SAVISQKPSRDICQRGTSLTIQCQVDSQVTMMFWYRQQPGQSLTLIATANQGSEATYESGFVIDKFPISRPNLTFSTLTVSNMSPEDSSIYLCSFEGGQGGNTIYFGEGSWLTVV.

The V call is TRBV20-1, the J call TRBJ2-7; D possibly corresponds to TRBD2 (6 bases). V was shortened by 0 bases and J by 0 bases, with 15 bases between the two germline ends. In germline, CDR1 is DFQATT, CDR2 SNEGSKA (reference sequence). This CDR3 spans 16 amino acids. The CDR3 DNA sequence: TGCAGTGCTAGAGATCCAGCGGGCCTGAGCTCCTACGAGCAGTACTTC. Its translation: CSARDPAGLSSYEQYF.

This clonotype was seen more than once but under ten times. This sequence joins TRBV9 and TRBJ2-1; D is uncertain. CDR1 SGDLS and CDR2 YYNGEE come from the germline V gene. The CDR3 has 12 residues. V lost 3 bases to trimming and J lost 6 bases, with 7 bases between them. CDR3 coding DNA: TGTGCCAGCAGCGCCAACCGCAATGAGCAGTTCTTC. This gives the protein CASSANRNEQFF.

The V call is TRBV13, the J call TRBJ1-1, with 9 bases fitting TRBD1. This CDR3 has 14 residues. Germline CDR1 PRHDT, CDR2 FYEKMQ (reference sequence). Losses at the gene ends were 4 bases for V and 4 bases for J; bases not matched to a gene: 4. Written as DNA, the CDR3 is TGTGCCAGCAGCTCAACAGGGGGCCGCACTGAAGCTTTCTTT. Protein sequence: CASSSTGGRTEAFF.

In this sample, this clonotype turned up a few times. The CDR3 DNA is TGTGCCAGCAGTTTTGTGGTCGTAAGCGGACAGCCCTACGAGCAGTACTTC. This codes for CASSFVVVSGQPYEQYF. The J gene is TRBJ2-7, the V gene TRBV28; weak D call: TRBD1 (6 bases). The germline CDR1 and CDR2 sequences are MDHEN and SYDVKM. This CDR3 has 17 amino acids. The germline V and J ends were trimmed by 3 bases and 2 bases, with 20 bases remaining between them.

This clonotype was observed many times. The chain carries TRBV4-2 and TRBJ1-1; weak D call: TRBD1 (5 bases). Per germline, CDR1 LGHNA and CDR2 YNFKEQ. The V end was cut by 1 base, the J end by 1 base, with 13 bases between. The CDR3 sequence is 16 residues long. Written as DNA, the CDR3 is TGTGCCAGCAGCCAAGCAAGAGGGGACCGGAACACTGAAGCTTTCTTT. This sequence encodes CASSQARGDRNTEAFF.

This clonotype was seen a few times. The genes are TRBV14 and TRBJ1-6; a weak D match, TRBD1 (5 bases). The germline V gene encodes CDR1 SGHDN and CDR2 FVKESK. This CDR3 is built from 13 residues. Trimming left V 1 base short and J 13 bases short, with 11 bases between. The DNA of the CDR3 is TGTGCCAGCAGCCAAGTGGGGGAAACCCCCCTCCACTTT. Its translation is CASSQVGETPLHF.

Ten or more counts support this clonotype. The chain uses TRBV20-1 and TRBJ2-7; D is uncertain. The germline CDR1 and CDR2 sequences are DFQATT and SNEGSKA (reference sequence). The length of the CDR3 is 16 residues. V lost 0 bases to trimming and J lost 4 bases, with 19 bases between them. The CDR3 nucleotides read TGCAGTGCTAGAGATAGTTTAGTGGCTGTCTCATACGAGCAGTACTTC. Translated: CSARDSLVAVSYEQYF.

This clonotype came up once. This chain uses TRBV20-1 with TRBJ2-5, with no clear D. The CDR3 has 12 amino acids. The germline V gene has CDR1 DFQATT and CDR2 SNEGSKA (reference sequence). V dropped 5 bases and J dropped 5 bases, with 12 bases sitting between them. CDR3: CSAPASVETQYF. In DNA form, the CDR3 reads TGCAGTGCTCCTGCCAGCGTGGAGACCCAGTACTTC.

This clonotype was observed a few times. This chain joins TRBV28 and TRBJ1-5, with D uncertain. Trimming pared 3 bases from V and 4 bases from J, leaving 10 bases between. CDR1 is MDHEN and CDR2 is SYDVKM in the germline V gene. The CDR3 spans 14 residues. CDR3 nucleotide sequence: TGTGCCAGCAGTTTCCGGGCGGGGAATCAGCCCCAGCATTTT. Its protein product is CASSFRAGNQPQHF.

This clonotype was counted a few times. The rearrangement links TRBV27 to TRBJ1-5, with D uncertain. The V gene lost 5 bases and the J gene lost 0 bases, with 11 bases spanning the gap. This CDR3 is 15 amino acids long. Germline V gives CDR1 MNHEY, CDR2 SMNVEV (reference sequence). The CDR3 DNA reads TGTGCCAGCAGTCCCCTAGGTTATAGCAATCAGCCCCAGCATTTT. Translating gives CASSPLGYSNQPQHF.

This clonotype was seen a handful of times. The chain employs TRBV20-1 and TRBJ2-7; TRBD2 is a possible D gene (6 bases). The length of the CDR3 is 15 residues. Germline V gives CDR1 DFQATT, CDR2 SNEGSKA (reference sequence). The CDR3 coding sequence is TGCAGCGTCCAAGGGGCGGGAACGATCTCCTACGAGCAGTACTTC. This gives the protein CSVQGAGTISYEQYF.

This clonotype appeared a few times. The V call is TRBV13, the J call TRBJ2-2; 7 bases map to TRBD2. Trimming took 2 bases from V and 7 from J; bases not matched to a gene: 13. Germline V CDR1 and CDR2: PRHDT, FYEKMQ (reference sequence). The CDR3 has 17 residues. The CDR3, as DNA: TGTGCCAGCAGCTTACCTTTGGAGGCGGGAGTTAGCGGGGAGCTGTTTTTT. Translating it yields CASSLPLEAGVSGELFF.

This clonotype was seen at least ten times. This sequence joins TRBV4-3 and TRBJ2-1, with 7 positions matching TRBD2. Germline V CDR1 and CDR2: LGHNA, YSLEER. The ends lost 0 bases at V and 3 bases at J; junction bases unmatched: 14. The CDR3 sequence is 19 residues long. The CDR3 sequence is CASSQDLLAAESFYNEQFF. The CDR3 region has the DNA TGCGCCAGCAGCCAAGATCTGCTAGCGGCTGAAAGTTTCTACAATGAGCAGTTCTTC.

This clonotype has at least ten counts. V is TRBV12-3 or TRBV12-4 and J is TRBJ2-1; D is undetermined. There are 15 residues in the CDR3. Between the trimmed V and J ends, which lost 5 bases and 1 base, there was a span of 12 bases. The CDR3 reads CASSADPRSYNEQFF. The CDR3 nucleotides are TGTGCCAGCAGTGCCGACCCCCGGTCCTACAATGAGCAGTTCTTC.

This chain uses TRBV20-1 with TRBJ1-3; D uncertain. CDR3 length: 16 residues. Germline CDR1 DFQATT, CDR2 SNEGSKA (reference sequence). Deletions cut 0 bases from V and 6 bases from J, with 18 bases between. CDR3 protein: CSARDIETRTTNTIYF. CDR3 DNA: TGCAGTGCTAGAGATATCGAGACCCGGACGACAAACACCATATATTTT.

The chain uses TRBV29-1 and TRBJ1-1, with 8 bases matching TRBD1. CDR1 SQVTM and CDR2 ANQGSEA come from the germline V gene. CDR3 length: 11 residues. The junction had 2 bases not matched to a gene; V was cut back by 6 bases and J by 5 bases. CDR3 bases: TGCAGCGTGACAGGGGCGACTGAAGCTTTCTTT. Protein sequence: CSVTGATEAFF.

In this sample, this clonotype turned up many times. The chain is built from TRBV7-8 and TRBJ2-1; unclear D gene. Germline V gene data show CDR1 as SGHVS and CDR2 as FQNEAQ. Trimming cost V 4 bases and J 2 bases, with 12 bases left between them. The CDR3 length is 15 residues. The CDR3: CASSSTSSTYNEQFF. The CDR3 nucleotides read TGTGCCAGCAGCTCTACATCCTCGACCTACAATGAGCAGTTCTTC.

CDR3 amino acids: CASSQDEQQNTEAFF. CDR3 in DNA: TGTGCCAGCAGCCAAGATGAACAGCAGAACACTGAAGCTTTCTTT. The chain carries TRBV3-1 and TRBJ1-1, with D uncertain. CDR1 is LGHDT and CDR2 is YNNKEL in the germline V gene (reference sequence). This CDR3 has 15 amino acids. Trimming stripped 0 bases from V and 1 base from J, with 9 bases between.

This sequence joins TRBV6-2 or TRBV6-3 and TRBJ2-1; D assignment may be TRBD1 or TRBD2 (5 bases each). The V end lost 0 bases, the J end lost 3 bases, and 9 bases lay between the germline ends. Germline CDR1 is MNHEY and CDR2 is SVGEGT. This CDR3 has 15 amino acids. The CDR3 here is CASSYSGTNYNEQFF. CDR3 DNA: TGTGCCAGCAGTTACTCGGGGACCAACTACAATGAGCAGTTCTTC.

The table lists this clonotype with many counts. This rearrangement joins TRBV29-1 to TRBJ1-2, with 8 bases identical to TRBD1. J gave up 2 bases and V 4 bases, and 3 bases lay outside the gene matches. The CDR3 is 13 amino acids. The germline gives CDR1 SQVTM, CDR2 ANQGSEA. This CDR3 is CSVGSGGNYGYTF. CDR3 DNA sequence: TGCAGCGTTGGGTCAGGGGGCAACTATGGCTACACCTTC.

A few counts support this clonotype. This chain uses TRBV2 with TRBJ2-5; either TRBD1 or TRBD2 may supply D (5 bases each). Germline CDR1 SNHLY, CDR2 FYNNEI. V was pared by 6 bases and J by 4 bases, with 15 bases between. The CDR3 loop spans 14 amino acids. The DNA of the CDR3 is TGTGCCAGCAGGGACTTGACGAGGGGAGAGACCCAGTACTTC. Translating gives CASRDLTRGETQYF.

The sample holds many counts of this clonotype. The chain combines TRBV28 with TRBJ2-7; possible D gene TRBD2, 5 bases. Trimming removed 6 bases at V and 3 bases at J, with 18 bases between. The CDR3 loop spans 15 amino acids. Germline V gene data show CDR1 as MDHEN and CDR2 as SYDVKM. CDR3 in amino acids: CASSLAGLELYEQYF. DNA of the CDR3: TGTGCCAGCAGCCTCGCTGGACTGGAACTCTACGAGCAGTACTTC.

The chain links TRBV7-9 to TRBJ2-3; 8 bases are shared with TRBD1. V shed 4 bases, J shed 4 bases, and the junction held 7 bases outside the gene matches. CDR1 and CDR2 from the germline V gene are SEHNR and FQNEAQ (reference sequence). CDR3 length equals 15 residues. The CDR3 reads CASSSPRTGPDTQYF. The DNA for the CDR3 is TGTGCCAGCAGCTCCCCAAGGACAGGGCCAGATACGCAGTATTTT.

This clonotype came up a few times. The chain is built from TRBV7-8 and TRBJ1-1, with TRBD1 identical over 10 bases. J lost 4 bases, V lost 0 bases, and 14 bases had no gene match. Germline CDR1 reads SGHVS; CDR2 reads FQNEAQ. The CDR3 contains 19 residues. The CDR3 DNA reads TGTGCCAGCAGCTTAGCCTACCCCGGGACAGGGGCGCCGACCACTGAAGCTTTCTTT. Translating it yields CASSLAYPGTGAPTTEAFF.

The rearrangement links TRBV12-3 or TRBV12-4 to TRBJ2-7; D might be TRBD2 (6 bases). The germline V and J ends were trimmed by 1 base and 1 base, with 17 bases remaining between them. The CDR3 covers 17 residues. The CDR3: CASSLGAGATLSYEQYF. Written as DNA, the CDR3 is TGTGCCAGCAGTTTAGGAGCGGGCGCTACACTTTCCTACGAGCAGTACTTC.

This clonotype occurred a few times. The chain combines TRBV28 with TRBJ2-1; 7 nucleotides align to TRBD2. Germline assignment: CDR1 MDHEN and CDR2 SYDVKM. Unmatched junction bases numbered 5, after V lost 3 bases and J lost 3 bases. The CDR3 runs 15 residues. The CDR3 region is CASSLRETYYNEQFF. CDR3 bases: TGTGCCAGCAGTTTGCGGGAGACCTACTACAATGAGCAGTTCTTC.